One sample yielded the 10 T cell receptor beta chains listed below, sequenced in a study of tumor and adjacent non-tumor tissue in lung cancer. No cell sorting was done before RNA was extracted from the tissue. More than 3 cm separated this lung sample from the edge of the tumor. The library came from three nested PCR rounds adapted from ARM-PCR protocols. TCRdb analysed the multiplex PCR reads with MiXCR anew, one entry per CDR3 protein. Of around 76,000 distinct CDR3 sequences in the sample, 76% were seen once. Input material: distant non-tumor lung tissue. The receptors shown here come from a man between 65 and 85 years old with non-small cell lung cancer.

The rearrangement uses TRBV5-5 and TRBJ2-7; 9 bases map to TRBD2. The CDR3 has 13 amino acids. The ends lost 9 bases at V and 5 bases at J; junction bases unmatched: 9. CDR1 and CDR2 from the germline V gene are SGHKS and YYEKEE (reference sequence). The CDR3 region has the DNA TGTGCCACCCAAAGTGCGGGGGGGAACGAGCAGTACTTC. Translation: CATQSAGGNEQYF.

This chain's CDR3 is CARRSVDRDRTYEQYF. CDR3 DNA sequence: TGTGCCAGGAGATCCGTTGACCGGGACAGGACCTACGAGCAGTACTTC. The chain couples TRBV5-6 to TRBJ2-7; 8 nucleotides align to TRBD1. The CDR3 extends over 16 amino acids. After removal of 8 bases from V and 2 bases from J, the junction contained 15 bases not matched to a gene. Germline CDR1 SGHDT, CDR2 YYEEEE.

Points on this clonotype: The germline gene is not matched at one end of the junction; a read error may be the cause. The chain carries TRBV4-1 and TRBJ1-2; a possible D gene is TRBD1 (5 bases). The CDR3 is made up of 13 amino acids. Per germline, CDR1 MGHRA and CDR2 YSYEKL. The CDR3 reads CTSSQAGIHGYTF. CDR3 coding DNA: TGCACCAGCAGCCAAGCAGGGATACATGGCTACACCTTC.

The chain uses TRBV5-8 and TRBJ1-5; maybe TRBD1 (5 bases). CDR1 is SGHTS and CDR2 is YDEGEE in the germline V gene. The CDR3 has 14 amino acids. V was shortened by 2 bases and J by 4 bases, with 10 bases between the two germline ends. CDR3 sequence (DNA): TGTGCCAGCAGCTTCGGACAAGGTAATCAGCCCCAGCATTTT. It codes for CASSFGQGNQPQHF.

Only a few counts were recorded for this clonotype. The chain carries TRBV6-2 or TRBV6-3 and TRBJ2-7; 8 bases align to TRBD2. This CDR3 region has 15 residues. Germline V gene data show CDR1 as MNHEY and CDR2 as SVGEGT. With 10 bases clipped from V and 4 bases from J, the junction kept 15 bases outside the gene matches. This chain's CDR3 is CANSREGLYSYEQYF. The CDR3 nucleotides read TGTGCCAACAGCCGGGAGGGACTATACTCATACGAGCAGTACTTC.

DNA of the CDR3: TGCAGTGCTAGAGGAGGGACGGAGTATGGCTACACCTTC. Translation gives CSARGGTEYGYTF. V usage is TRBV20-1 and J usage is TRBJ1-2, with D possibly matching TRBD1 (5 bases). CDR1 DFQATT and CDR2 SNEGSKA come from the germline V gene (reference sequence). The CDR3 extends over 13 amino acids. The V and J ends lost 1 base and 5 bases respectively, with 11 bases between them.

V and J are TRBV6-2 or TRBV6-3 and TRBJ2-2; 10 nucleotides line up with TRBD1. This CDR3 comprises 15 residues. Germline CDR1 MNHEY, CDR2 SVGEGT. Trimming cost V 5 bases and J 8 bases; bases outside gene matches: 8. CDR3 residues: CASSPETGGTGELFF. CDR3 coding DNA: TGTGCCAGCAGTCCCGAGACAGGGGGCACAGGGGAGCTGTTTTTT.

Many counts were recorded for this clonotype. V gene TRBV28 combines with J gene TRBJ2-2; D gene unclear. The CDR3 is 15 amino acids. The V end was cut by 2 bases, the J end by 0 bases, with 7 bases between. Germline V gene lookup returns CDR1 MDHEN and CDR2 SYDVKM. This CDR3 reads CASSLMGSNTGELFF. Here the CDR3 DNA reads TGTGCCAGCAGTTTAATGGGCTCGAACACCGGGGAGCTGTTTTTT.

About this clonotype: Here the CDR3 omits its conserved ending phenylalanine or tryptophan, so a read error is the likely source. The V and J genes are TRBV7-6 and TRBJ2-3; a possible D gene is TRBD1 (5 bases). The CDR3 is made up of 12 amino acids. From germline, CDR1 is SGHVS and CDR2 FNYEAQ. Trimming removed 8 bases at V and 7 bases at J, with 13 bases between. This CDR3 reads CASGLRTHTQYS. CDR3 in DNA: TGTGCCAGCGGCCTTAGGACACATACGCAGTATTCT.

This sequence joins TRBV12-3 or TRBV12-4 and TRBJ2-7, with D possibly TRBD1 on 5 matching bases. V shed 9 bases and J shed 2 bases, with 20 bases lying between them. The CDR3 loop spans 15 amino acids. CDR3 DNA sequence: TGTGCCAGGACACCATCGGCAGGGCAAGCCTACGAGCAGTACTTC. It yields the protein CARTPSAGQAYEQYF.